The 17 T cell receptor beta chains given below trace back to one sample, sequenced in a study of T cell repertoires in cytomegalovirus infection. TCRdb re-derived calls from the reads in MiXCR, one entry per CDR3 protein. The sample includes fewer than 200,000 distinct CDR3 sequences, around 20% seen only once; the top ten take approximately 2.9%. The sequenced sample was PBMCs. The receptors were sampled from a human donor in good health (CMV status not recorded). Some clones in this sample may be carry-over from other donors' samples.

In its sample, this clonotype was seen a few times. J is TRBJ1-1 and V is TRBV7-3, with D possibly being TRBD1 (6 bases). Germline V CDR1 and CDR2: SGHTA, FQGTGA. CDR3 length equals 12 residues. V was shortened by 6 bases and J by 2 bases, with 7 bases between the two germline ends. CDR3 DNA: TGTGCCAGCAGAGGGGGTAACACTGAAGCTTTCTTT. It codes for CASRGGNTEAFF.

This clonotype was counted only a few times. CDR3 DNA sequence: TGTGCCAGCAGTTTATTTGGGGTGGAAGGCACTGAAGCTTTCTTT. Translation: CASSLFGVEGTEAFF. The rearrangement uses TRBV28 and TRBJ1-1, with D hard to call. V lost 1 base and J 4 bases, leaving 13 bases between the germline ends. The germline CDR1 and CDR2 sequences are MDHEN and SYDVKM. This CDR3 spans 15 amino acids.

J is TRBJ2-5 and V is TRBV20-1; D might be TRBD1 or TRBD2, each matching 6 bases. Germline V gene data show CDR1 as DFQATT and CDR2 as SNEGSKA (reference sequence). Deletions cut 5 bases from V and 4 bases from J, with 11 bases between. The CDR3 runs 12 residues. The CDR3 bases are TGCAGTGCTCGGAAGGGGGGAGAGACCCAGTACTTC. This codes for CSARKGGETQYF.

The chain uses TRBV7-9 and TRBJ2-5; a possible D gene is TRBD2 (5 bases). Per the germline V gene, CDR1 is SEHNR and CDR2 is FQNEAQ (reference sequence). The CDR3 consists of 15 residues. Trimming cost V 4 bases and J 1 base, with 13 bases left between them. The CDR3 DNA is TGTGCCAGCAGCTCCCGGGGTTCGGGCCAAGAGACCCAGTACTTC. Its translation: CASSSRGSGQETQYF.

CDR3 DNA sequence: TGTGCCAGCAGCTATGAAGCTCATGGGTACGAGCAGTACTTC. Its protein product is CASSYEAHGYEQYF. The chain is built from TRBV28 and TRBJ2-7, with D unclear. This CDR3 has 14 residues. Germline V gene lookup returns CDR1 MDHEN and CDR2 SYDVKM. V was cut by 6 bases and J by 4 bases, with 16 bases left in between.

This chain links TRBV6-5 with TRBJ1-1; the D is unclear. Germline V gene sequence: CDR1 MNHEY, CDR2 SVGAGI. This CDR3 spans 14 amino acids. Trimming took off 8 bases at V and 3 bases at J, with 16 bases between the two ends. CDR3 DNA sequence: TGTGCCAGCTCCTGGGTGGGTGGTGACACTGAAGCTTTCTTT. As protein: CASSWVGGDTEAFF.

This clonotype has a count of ten or more. The chain couples TRBV7-2 to TRBJ1-2, with D tentatively TRBD1 (5 bases). The CDR3 contains 14 residues. Germline-derived CDR1 and CDR2 are SGHTA and FQGNSA. Trimming removed 5 bases from V and 0 bases from J, with 10 bases in between. CDR3 coding DNA: TGTGCCAGCAGCCAGGGACCCGCTAACTATGGCTACACCTTC. Translation gives CASSQGPANYGYTF.

This clonotype was seen many times. The genes are TRBV11-3 and TRBJ1-4; the match to TRBD1 covers 9 bases. This CDR3 contains 15 residues. Trimming removed 5 bases from V and 7 bases from J; junction bases left unmatched: 8. Germline CDR1 and CDR2: SGHNT and YENEEA. The CDR3 protein is CASSKTGGGFEKLFF. CDR3 sequence (DNA): TGTGCCAGCAGCAAAACAGGGGGCGGTTTTGAAAAACTGTTTTTT.

Many counts were recorded for this clonotype. The chain links TRBV28 to TRBJ1-2; 7 positions match TRBD1. CDR3 size: 16 residues. Germline V lookup: CDR1 MDHEN, CDR2 SYDVKM. The junction had 17 bases not matched to a gene; V was cut back by 5 bases and J by 8 bases. The CDR3 nucleotides are TGTGCCAGCAGTCGTAGGTGGGACAGTAGAAGGAGCGGCTACACCTTC. Amino acids: CASSRRWDSRRSGYTF.

This sequence joins TRBV4-2 and TRBJ1-4; D is undetermined. Trimming shortened V by 0 bases and J by 4 bases, and 12 bases separated the two germline ends. The CDR3 has 16 amino acids. Germline V gene lookup returns CDR1 LGHNA and CDR2 YNFKEQ. The CDR3 sequence: CASSQDLFSLNEKLFF. In DNA form, the CDR3 reads TGTGCCAGCAGCCAAGATCTGTTCAGCCTTAATGAAAAACTGTTTTTT.

This clonotype was observed a few times. The gene calls are TRBV7-9 and TRBJ2-1; no reliable D call. Trimming pared 2 bases from V and 6 bases from J, leaving 11 bases between. The germline CDR1 and CDR2 sequences are SEHNR and FQNEAQ (reference sequence). The CDR3 totals 14 residues. CDR3 DNA sequence: TGTGCCAGCAGCTTACTGCCGGACGGCAATGAGCAGTTCTTC. Translating gives CASSLLPDGNEQFF.

The chain employs TRBV9 and TRBJ2-5, with 7 positions matching TRBD2. The CDR3 consists of 15 residues. V shed 4 bases and J 3 bases; nucleotides not matched to a gene: 9. Looked up from germline, CDR1 is SGDLS and CDR2 is YYNGEE. CDR3 DNA sequence: TGTGCCAGCAGCCCGTACCACGGGGGGAAAGAGACCCAGTACTTC. It specifies CASSPYHGGKETQYF.

The J gene is TRBJ2-2, the V gene TRBV11-3; either TRBD1 or TRBD2 may fit D (5 bases each). This CDR3 has 13 amino acids. CDR1 is SGHNT, CDR2 YENEEA, per germline. The ends were cut back, 5 bases at V and 6 bases at J, with 10 bases in the middle. The CDR3 region is CASSRWGSGELFF. DNA for the CDR3: TGTGCCAGCAGCCGATGGGGGTCCGGGGAGCTGTTTTTT.

This sequence joins TRBV6-8 and TRBJ1-1; no firm D call. From germline, CDR1 is MNHGY and CDR2 SAAAGT. The length of the CDR3 is 15 residues. The V end lost 2 bases, the J end lost 0 bases, and 10 bases lay between the germline ends. CDR3 DNA: TGTGCCAGCAGTTACGGAGCCCGGGTGAACACTGAAGCTTTCTTT. Its protein product is CASSYGARVNTEAFF.

A few counts support this clonotype. This chain uses TRBV5-1 with TRBJ2-2, with TRBD1 as a possible D gene (6 bases). In germline, CDR1 is SGHRS, CDR2 YFSETQ. Trimming shortened V by 6 bases and J by 3 bases, and 9 bases separated the two germline ends. This CDR3 has 13 residues. The CDR3 DNA reads as TGCGCCAGCAAGGACAGTTACACCGGGGAGCTGTTTTTT. Its translation is CASKDSYTGELFF.

A remark on this clonotype: This could be a read error, since a much larger clone is one nucleotide away. V usage is TRBV7-2 and J usage is TRBJ2-7; D possibly corresponds to TRBD2 (7 bases). CDR1 is SGHTA and CDR2 is FQGNSA in the germline V gene. The CDR3 has 13 residues. The CDR3 here is CASASHREGERYF. The DNA of the CDR3 is TGTGCCTCTGCCAGTCACAGGGAGGGCGAGCGGTACTTC.

Concerning this clonotype itself: This may come from a read error, since a much larger clone is one base off. The V call is TRBV7-2, the J call TRBJ1-1; D perhaps matches TRBD1 (6 bases). The CDR3 runs to 13 residues. V lost 6 bases and J lost 1, with 9 bases in between. CDR1 and CDR2 from the germline V gene are SGHTA and FQGNSA. This CDR3 is CASRPGQNTEAFF. The CDR3 DNA reads TGTGCCAGCAGACCGGGACAGAACACTGAAGCTTTCTTT.